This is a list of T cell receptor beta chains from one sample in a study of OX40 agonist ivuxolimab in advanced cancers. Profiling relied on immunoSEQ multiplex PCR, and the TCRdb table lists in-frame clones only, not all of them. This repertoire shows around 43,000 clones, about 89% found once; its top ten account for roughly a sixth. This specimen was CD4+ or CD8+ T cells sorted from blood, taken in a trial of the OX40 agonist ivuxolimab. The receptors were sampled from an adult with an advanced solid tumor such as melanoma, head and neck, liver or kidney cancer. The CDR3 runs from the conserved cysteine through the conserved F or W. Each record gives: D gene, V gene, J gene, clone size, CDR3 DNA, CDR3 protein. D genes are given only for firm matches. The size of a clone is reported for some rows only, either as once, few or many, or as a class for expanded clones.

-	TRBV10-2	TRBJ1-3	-	TGCGCCAGCAGTGAGACAGGACCCTCTGGAAACACCATATATTTT	CASSETGPSGNTIYF
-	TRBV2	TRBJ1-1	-	TGTGCCAGCAGTGTCGAGGGTTTCGCTGAAGCTTTCTTT	CASSVEGFAEAFF
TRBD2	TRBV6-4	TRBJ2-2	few	TGTGCCAGCAGTCCCGGGACTACCTCCACCGGGGAGCTGTTTTTT	CASSPGTTSTGELFF
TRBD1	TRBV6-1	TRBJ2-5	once	TGTGCCAGCAGTGAAGAGGACAGGGGGTCCGCGGGGAACCAAGAGACCCAGTACTTC	CASSEEDRGSAGNQETQYF
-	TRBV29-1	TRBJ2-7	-	TGCAGCGTGGTAGGACCAGGGGTCCTCTCCTACGAGCAGTACTTC	CSVVGPGVLSYEQYF
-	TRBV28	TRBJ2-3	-	TGTGCCAGCAGTTCGCCGGACAGTGACGATACGCAGTATTTT	CASSSPDSDDTQYF
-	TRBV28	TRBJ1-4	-	TGTGCCAGCAGTCCACCCCGTACCGCAGGGAGAATAAATGAAAAACTGTTTTTT	CASSPPRTAGRINEKLFF
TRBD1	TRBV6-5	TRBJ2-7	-	TGTGCCAGCGGAGAAAGAGGACAGGGGCCTGGAGAGCAGTACTTC	CASGERGQGPGEQYF
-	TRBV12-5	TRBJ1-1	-	TGTGCTAGTGGTTTAACAGAGAACACTGAAGCTTTCTTT	CASGLTENTEAFF
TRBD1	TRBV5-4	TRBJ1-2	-	TGTGCCAGCAGCACAGAGACAGGGTACTATGGCTACACCTTC	CASSTETGYYGYTF
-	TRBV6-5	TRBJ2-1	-	TGTGCCAGCAGTTACTCCAGCTCCTACAATGAGCAGTTCTTC	CASSYSSSYNEQFF
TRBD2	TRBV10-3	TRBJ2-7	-	TGTGCCATCAGACTGACTAGCGGGAACTACGAGCAGTACTTC	CAIRLTSGNYEQYF
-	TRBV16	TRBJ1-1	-	TGTGCCAGCAGCCTCGACAGAGGGACTGAAGCTTTCTTT	CASSLDRGTEAFF
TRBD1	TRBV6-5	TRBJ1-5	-	TGTGCCAGCAGTTACTCCAGGACAGGGAAAAAGCCCCAGCATTTT	CASSYSRTGKKPQHF
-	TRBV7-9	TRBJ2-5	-	TGTGCCAGCAGCCCGCCCAGGGGCGTATCCTGGCAAGAGACCCAGTACTTC	CASSPPRGVSWQETQYF
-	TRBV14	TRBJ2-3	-	TGTGCCAGCAGCCAAGTTGGGTGGATGCGCACAGATACGCAGTATTTT	CASSQVGWMRTDTQYF
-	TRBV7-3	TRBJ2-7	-	TGTGCCAGCAGCCTGTACCCCTCCGGGACCTACGAGCAGTACTTC	CASSLYPSGTYEQYF
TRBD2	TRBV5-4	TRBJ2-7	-	TGTGCCAGCAGCTTGGGTCGGGGGGGTTTGGCCTACGAGCAGTACTTC	CASSLGRGGLAYEQYF
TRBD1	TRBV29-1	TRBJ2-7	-	TGCAGCGTTGAAGGAACAGGGGCCCACGAGCAGTACTTC	CSVEGTGAHEQYF
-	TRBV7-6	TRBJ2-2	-	TGTGCCAGCAGCTCGCAGGGTAGATATGGCGGGGAGCTGTTTTTT	CASSSQGRYGGELFF
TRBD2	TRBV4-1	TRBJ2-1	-	TGCGCCAGCAGCCCACTAGCGGGGGGGCATTCCTACAATGAGCAGTTCTTC	CASSPLAGGHSYNEQFF
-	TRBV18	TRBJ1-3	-	TGTGCCAGCTCACTCCGAGGGGAGTCTGGAAACACCATATATTTT	CASSLRGESGNTIYF
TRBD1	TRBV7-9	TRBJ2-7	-	TGTGCCAGCACCGACTATGGACAGGGGAGTTACGAGCAGTACTTC	CASTDYGQGSYEQYF
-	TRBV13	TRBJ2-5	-	TGTGCCAGCAGCTTACCACATACCGCTCCGACAGGCCAAGAGACCCAGTACTTC	CASSLPHTAPTGQETQYF
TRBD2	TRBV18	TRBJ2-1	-	TGTGCCAGCTCACCACTGGCGGGAGCCCACTACAATGAGCAGTTCTTC	CASSPLAGAHYNEQFF
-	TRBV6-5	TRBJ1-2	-	TGTGCCAGCAGTCACCGGGGCAGGGAGTATGGCTACACCTTC	CASSHRGREYGYTF
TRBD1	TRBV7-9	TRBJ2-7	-	TGTGCCAGCAGCTTAGCGACAGGGGGATCCCCCTACGAGCAGTACTTC	CASSLATGGSPYEQYF
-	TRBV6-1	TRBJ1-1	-	TGTGCCAGCAGTACCCGGACGGGGGCTTTCTTT	CASSTRTGAFF
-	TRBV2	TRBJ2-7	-	TGTGCCAGCAGTCAGCGCAACCCGGGAGAGCAGTACTTC	CASSQRNPGEQYF
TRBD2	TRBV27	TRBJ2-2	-	TGTGCCAGCAGTCGGGAGGGGGCCGGGGAGCTGTTTTTT	CASSREGAGELFF
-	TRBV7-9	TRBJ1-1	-	TGTGCCAGCAGCTTAGCCGAGGCTAGGGGCGTACACACTGAAGCTTTCTTT	CASSLAEARGVHTEAFF
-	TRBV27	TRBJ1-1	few	TGTGCCAGCAGTTTGTCGCGAAACACTGAAGCTTTCTTT	CASSLSRNTEAFF
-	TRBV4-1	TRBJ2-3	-	TGCGCCAGCAGCCAAGATAGAGGCGGGTCTACAGATACGCAGTATTTT	CASSQDRGGSTDTQYF
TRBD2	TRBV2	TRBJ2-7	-	TGTGCCATCCTCGGGACTAGCGGGACCTACGAGCAGTACTTC	CAILGTSGTYEQYF
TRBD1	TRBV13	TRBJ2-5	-	TGTGCCTCCCAGGGACAGGAGCCAAAAGAGACCCAGTACTTC	CASQGQEPKETQYF
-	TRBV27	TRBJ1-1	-	TGTGCCAGCAGTCCACTCCCCGTTACGAACACTGAAGCTTTCTTT	CASSPLPVTNTEAFF
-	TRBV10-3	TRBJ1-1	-	TGTGCCATCAGTGAGTCGTGGGGAGGGTCCACTGAAGCTTTCTTT	CAISESWGGSTEAFF
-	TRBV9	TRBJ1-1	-	TGTGCCAGTGGCACGGGGGGCGGCACTGAAGCTTTCTTT	CASGTGGGTEAFF
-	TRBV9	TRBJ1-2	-	TGTGCCAGCAGGGTGGGGTCCTATGGCTACACCTTC	CASRVGSYGYTF
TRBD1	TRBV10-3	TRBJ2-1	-	TGTGCCATCAGTGTAAAGGGACAGGTAAAGGTCTATGAGCAGTTCTTC	CAISVKGQVKVYEQFF
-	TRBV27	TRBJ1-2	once	TGTGCCAGCGGGGGCGGCAACTATGGCTACACCTTC	CASGGGNYGYTF
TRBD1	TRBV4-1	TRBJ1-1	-	TGCGCCAGCAGCCCGCTACAGGGGATGAACACTGAAGCTTTCTTT	CASSPLQGMNTEAFF
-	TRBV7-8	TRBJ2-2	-	TGTGCCAGCAGCCAGGTGTTCAGGGGCAACACCGGGGAGCTGTTTTTT	CASSQVFRGNTGELFF
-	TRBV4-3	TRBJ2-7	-	TGCGCCAGCAGCCAGGACCAGGGGATAACCTACGAGCAGTACTTC	CASSQDQGITYEQYF
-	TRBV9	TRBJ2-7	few	TGTGCCAGCAGCAGGTCGACAGGCGAGCAGTACTTC	CASSRSTGEQYF
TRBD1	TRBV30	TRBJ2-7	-	TGTGCCTGGAGTGACGGACAGGGACAGCGCGAGCAGTACTTC	CAWSDGQGQREQYF
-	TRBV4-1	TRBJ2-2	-	TGCGCCAGCAGCCTAAACACCGGGGGTCCCGGGGAGCTGTTTTTT	CASSLNTGGPGELFF
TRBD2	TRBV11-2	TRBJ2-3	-	TGTGCCAGCAGCTTAGACCCCTATGGGACTAGCGGGAGGGATACGCAGTATTTT	CASSLDPYGTSGRDTQYF
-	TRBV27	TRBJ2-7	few	TGTGCCAGCAGTCTTCAATTGGCTGGGTACGAGCAGTACTTC	CASSLQLAGYEQYF
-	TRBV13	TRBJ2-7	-	TGTGCCAGCAGCTTAGAACAGAGTAGCTCCTACGAGCAGTACTTC	CASSLEQSSSYEQYF
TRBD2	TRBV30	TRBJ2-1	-	TGTGCCTGCCCTAGCGGGAGGGCCTTTGAGCAGTTCTTC	CACPSGRAFEQFF
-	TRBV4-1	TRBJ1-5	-	TGCGCCAGCAGCCAAGAATTACGCGGGGCGGGCAATCAGCCCCAGCATTTT	CASSQELRGAGNQPQHF
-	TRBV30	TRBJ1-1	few	TGTGCCTGGGTCCGGGAGGGGGCTGAAGCTTTCTTT	CAWVREGAEAFF
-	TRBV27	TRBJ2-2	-	TGTGCCAGCAGTTTATCCACAGGTACCGGGGAGCTGTTTTTT	CASSLSTGTGELFF
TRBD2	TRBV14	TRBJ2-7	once	TGTGCCAGCAGCCACTTACTAGCGGGGGTAACCTACGAGCAGTACTTC	CASSHLLAGVTYEQYF
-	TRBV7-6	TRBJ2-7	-	TGTGCCAGCAGCTTAGAAGCTAGCTCCCACTACGAGCAGTACTTC	CASSLEASSHYEQYF
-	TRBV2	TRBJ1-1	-	TGTGCCTGCTTTGAAGCTTTCTTT	CACFEAFF